Each of the 14 T cell receptor beta chains below was sequenced from the same sample in a study of T-cell reconstitution after alpha-beta-depleted transplantation in children. Unique molecular identifiers tagged the TCRbeta library. Via MiXCR, TCRdb re-called the PCR reads, giving one row per CDR3 protein. Among 200,000 to 250,000 distinct CDR3 sequences, 20% to 30% were seen once, and the ten largest hold about 4.8%. This specimen was PBMCs, mostly from graft donor cells, taken 360 days after TCRalphabeta/CD19-depleted stem cell transplant. Receptor source: a female patient aged 2-15 years who had a stem cell transplant for congenital amegakaryocytic thrombocytopenia, so the T cells may come from the graft donor.

This clonotype was seen more than once but under ten times. V and J are TRBV5-1 and TRBJ2-7; perhaps TRBD1 as D (5 bases). CDR3 length: 15 residues. Germline CDR1 reads SGHRS; CDR2 reads YFSETQ. V was pared by 4 bases and J by 5 bases, with 19 bases between. The CDR3 is CASSPRQFIGHEQYF. The CDR3 DNA reads as TGCGCCAGCAGCCCACGACAGTTTATCGGCCACGAGCAGTACTTC.

The chain recombines TRBV20-1 with TRBJ2-4, with D possibly TRBD2 on 6 matching bases. The CDR3 extends over 14 amino acids. Germline CDR1 is DFQATT and CDR2 is SNEGSKA (reference sequence). The V end was cut by 3 bases, the J end by 0 bases, with 9 bases between. CDR3 residues: CSASSGLAKNIQYF. The CDR3 nucleotides are TGCAGTGCTAGTAGCGGACTAGCCAAAAACATTCAGTACTTC.

This clonotype was seen more than once but under ten times. The chain links TRBV5-1 to TRBJ2-1; 11 bases fit TRBD2. Germline trimming cut 4 bases from V and 1 base from J; bases unmatched to any gene: 13. From germline, CDR1 is SGHRS and CDR2 YFSETQ. CDR3 length equals 19 residues. CDR3 sequence reads: CASSAGKGLAVPSYNEQFF. The CDR3 region has the DNA TGCGCCAGCAGCGCGGGAAAGGGACTAGCGGTACCATCCTACAATGAGCAGTTCTTC.

This clonotype was detected a few times. The genes are TRBV30 and TRBJ2-7; D is ambiguous. CDR3 length: 13 residues. V lost 0 bases, J lost 3 bases, and 9 bases lay in between. In germline, CDR1 is GTSNPN, CDR2 SVGIG (reference sequence). The CDR3 here is CAWSVLDHYEQYF. The CDR3 coding sequence is TGTGCCTGGAGTGTTTTGGATCACTACGAGCAGTACTTC.

This clonotype was counted only a few times. The genes are TRBV5-1 and TRBJ1-5; TRBD1 is a possible D gene (6 bases). The ends were cut back, 2 bases at V and 5 bases at J, with 14 bases in the middle. Germline-derived CDR1 and CDR2 are SGHRS and YFSETQ. The CDR3 loop spans 15 amino acids. In DNA, the CDR3 is TGCGCCAGCAGCTTAATGGGGGCAGACGATCAGCCCCAGCATTTT. This translates into CASSLMGADDQPQHF.

The CDR3 region is CATGHEQYF. CDR3 nucleotide sequence: TGTGCCACAGGCCACGAGCAGTACTTC. J is TRBJ2-7 and V is TRBV6-5; D ambiguous. CDR3 size: 9 residues. The V and J ends lost 10 bases and 5 bases respectively, with 6 bases between them. The germline CDR1 and CDR2 sequences are MNHEY and SVGAGI.

This clonotype was seen a handful of times. One end of the junction varies from germline; a read error may be responsible. The chain recombines TRBV29-1 with TRBJ2-7, with 9 bases that match TRBD2. CDR1 is SQVTM and CDR2 is ANQGSEA in the germline V gene. The CDR3 contains 14 residues. The CDR3 reads CSVAISGSSNEQYF. Here the CDR3 DNA reads TGCAGCGTTGCGATTAGCGGGAGCTCCAACGAGCAGTACTTC.

This clonotype has a handful of counts. An end of the junction does not agree with germline; a read error may underlie this. V and J are TRBV6-1 and TRBJ2-5, with a tentative D call TRBD1 (6 bases). Germline V gives CDR1 MNHNS, CDR2 SASEGT. The CDR3 length is 18 residues. In nucleotides, the CDR3 is TGTGCCATCAGTGAAACGCTTTTTGACAGGCCCTTTGGGGAGACCCAGTACTTC. This sequence encodes CAISETLFDRPFGETQYF.

The genes are TRBV11-2 and TRBJ2-7; D remains unclear. CDR1 is SGHAT and CDR2 is FQNNGV in the germline V gene. The CDR3 runs 11 residues. V gave up 6 bases and J gave up 3 bases, with 6 bases separating them. The CDR3 region has the DNA TGTGCCAGCAGGCATGACTACGAGCAGTACTTC. This translates into CASRHDYEQYF.

The rearrangement joins TRBV3-1 to TRBJ2-1; 7 nucleotides agree with TRBD2. Germline CDR1 and CDR2: LGHDT and YNNKEL (reference sequence). The V and J ends lost 2 bases and 8 bases, in that order; junction bases with no gene match: 18. The CDR3 spans 18 residues. The CDR3 is CASSQYSGSGAPLDEQFF. DNA for the CDR3: TGTGCCAGCAGCCAATATAGCGGAAGCGGGGCGCCCCTGGATGAGCAGTTCTTC.

This sequence joins TRBV20-1 and TRBJ2-1, with D tentatively TRBD1 or TRBD2 (5 bases each). The CDR3 loop spans 14 amino acids. CDR1 and CDR2 from the germline V gene are DFQATT and SNEGSKA (reference sequence). Trimming removed 6 bases from V and 5 bases from J, with 17 bases in between. CDR3 nucleotide sequence: TGCAGTGCGACTCCGGGACCGGACGACAATGAGCAGTTCTTC. Protein product: CSATPGPDDNEQFF.

This clonotype was observed a few times. This chain uses TRBV15 with TRBJ2-4; 11 nucleotides align to TRBD1. The CDR3 consists of 13 residues. Germline V gene sequence: CDR1 LNHNV, CDR2 YYDKDF (reference sequence). The V segment lost 8 bases and the J segment 6 bases; nucleotides outside the gene matches: 3. For the CDR3, the DNA is TGTGCCACCGCAGGGACAGGGGGAAACATTCAGTACTTC. Translating it yields CATAGTGGNIQYF.

There are a few counts of this clonotype. The chain has TRBV29-1 and TRBJ2-5, with 7 positions matching TRBD2. The CDR3 totals 13 residues. The germline V gene has CDR1 SQVTM and CDR2 ANQGSEA. Germline trimming cut 6 bases from V and 5 bases from J; bases unmatched to any gene: 9. The CDR3 loop reads CSVVRAGAETQYF. The CDR3 DNA reads as TGCAGCGTCGTCCGGGCGGGAGCGGAGACCCAGTACTTC.

V gene TRBV24-1 combines with J gene TRBJ2-1; 11 nucleotides agree with TRBD2. The CDR3 extends over 16 amino acids. Germline loops: CDR1 KGHDR, CDR2 SFDVKD. J gave up 9 bases and V 4 bases, and 10 bases lay outside the gene matches. CDR3 DNA sequence: TGTGCCACCAGTGAAGACGAACTAGCGGGAGACCCTGAGCAGTTCTTC. Protein product: CATSEDELAGDPEQFF.